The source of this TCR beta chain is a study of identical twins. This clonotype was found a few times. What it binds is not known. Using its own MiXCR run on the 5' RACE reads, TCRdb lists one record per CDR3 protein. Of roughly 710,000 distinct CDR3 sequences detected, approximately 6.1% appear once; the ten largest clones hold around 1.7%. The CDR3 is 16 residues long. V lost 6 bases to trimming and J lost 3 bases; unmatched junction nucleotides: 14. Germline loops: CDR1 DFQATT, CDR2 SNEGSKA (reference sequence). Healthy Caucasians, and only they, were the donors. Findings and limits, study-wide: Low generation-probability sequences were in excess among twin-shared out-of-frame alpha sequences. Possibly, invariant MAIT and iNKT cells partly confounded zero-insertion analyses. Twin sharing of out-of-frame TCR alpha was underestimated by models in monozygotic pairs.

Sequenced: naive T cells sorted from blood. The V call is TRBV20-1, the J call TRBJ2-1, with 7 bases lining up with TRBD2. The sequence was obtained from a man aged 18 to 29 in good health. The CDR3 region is CSANYLAERDYNEQFF. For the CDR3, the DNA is TGCAGTGCAAACTACTTAGCGGAGCGGGACTACAATGAGCAGTTCTTC.